This T cell receptor beta chain was observed in a study of T cells after yellow fever vaccination. Study-level background: Preparation of the low-cell-number fractions used SMART-Seq v4 Ultra Low Input.

Looked up from germline, CDR1 is DFQATT and CDR2 is SNEGSKA (reference sequence). This CDR3 has 12 amino acids. V shed 1 base and J shed 5 bases, with 8 bases lying between them. In TCRdb, the 5' RACE reads were re-called with MiXCR into one record per CDR3 protein. The sample lists about 330,000 distinct CDR3 sequences, 7% to 9% seen once, with 15% to 20% in the top ten. With respect to this clonotype: Its antigen remains unidentified.

Findings and limits, study-wide: It was a weaker secondary response, yet one that peaked faster, at day 5 versus 15.

The specimen was PBMCs, collected roughly 45 days after the first yellow fever vaccination. The gene calls are TRBV20-1 and TRBJ2-5; weak D call: TRBD1 (5 bases). The receptor was isolated from a man aged 18-30 years who received the YFV17D yellow fever vaccine. In DNA, the CDR3 is TGCAGTGCTAGAGGGTCAGGGGAGACCCAGTACTTC. Protein: CSARGSGETQYF.